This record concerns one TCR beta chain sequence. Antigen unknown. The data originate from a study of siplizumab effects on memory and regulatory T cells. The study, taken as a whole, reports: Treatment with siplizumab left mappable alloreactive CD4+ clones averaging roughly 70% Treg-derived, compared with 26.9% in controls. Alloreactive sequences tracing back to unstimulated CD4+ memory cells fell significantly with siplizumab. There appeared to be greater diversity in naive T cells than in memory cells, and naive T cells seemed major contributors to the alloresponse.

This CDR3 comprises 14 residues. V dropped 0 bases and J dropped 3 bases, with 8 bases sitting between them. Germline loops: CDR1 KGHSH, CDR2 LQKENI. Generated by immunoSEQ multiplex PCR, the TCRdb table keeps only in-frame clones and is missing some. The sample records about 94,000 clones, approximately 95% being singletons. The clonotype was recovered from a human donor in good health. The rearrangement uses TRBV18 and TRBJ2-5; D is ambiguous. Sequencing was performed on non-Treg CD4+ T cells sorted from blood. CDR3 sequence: CASSPPIAKETQYF. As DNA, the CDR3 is TGTGCCAGCTCACCACCGATCGCCAAAGAGACCCAGTACTTC.